The present T cell receptor beta chain was sequenced within a study of T-cell reconstitution after alpha-beta-depleted transplantation in children. Unique molecular identifiers were incorporated when the TCRbeta library was constructed. TCRdb recomputed calls from the PCR reads with MiXCR, one row per CDR3 protein. The sample holds under 300,000 distinct CDR3 sequences; around a tenth are singletons and the top ten take around 24%. Study outcomes and limitations: When one year had passed after transplant, most T-cell counts and diversity came from newly produced T cells.

Notes on this clonotype: Its matching antigen is unknown.

The sample in question was peripheral blood, obtained 180 days after TCRalphabeta/CD19-depleted stem cell transplant. The receptor comes from a male patient under 10 years old who had a stem cell transplant for chronic granulomatous disease, so the T cells may come from the graft donor.

DNA of the CDR3: TGTGCCAGCAGTATCCTCAGCTCCTACGAGCAGTACTTC. It specifies CASSILSSYEQYF. The V and J genes are TRBV12-3 or TRBV12-4 and TRBJ2-7; D not resolved. V lost 5 bases and J lost 0, with 8 bases in between. This CDR3 region has 13 residues.